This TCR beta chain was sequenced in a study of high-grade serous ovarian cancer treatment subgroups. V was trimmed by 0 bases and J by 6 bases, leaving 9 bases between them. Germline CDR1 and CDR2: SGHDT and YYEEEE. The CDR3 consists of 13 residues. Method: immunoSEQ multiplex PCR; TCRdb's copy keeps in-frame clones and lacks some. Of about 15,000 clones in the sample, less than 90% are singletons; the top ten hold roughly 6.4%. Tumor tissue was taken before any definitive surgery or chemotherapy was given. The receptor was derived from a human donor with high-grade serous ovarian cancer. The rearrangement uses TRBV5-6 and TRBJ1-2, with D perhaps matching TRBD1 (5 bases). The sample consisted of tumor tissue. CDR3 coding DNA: TGTGCCAGCAGCTTGGCAGGGCCCAATGGCTACACCTTC. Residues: CASSLAGPNGYTF.